Below, 21 T cell receptor beta chains from the same sample are listed, as sequenced in a study of blood T cell repertoires in COVID-19. Using immunoSEQ multiplex PCR, the repertoire was profiled, and TCRdb retains in-frame clones only, with some absent. The table lists tens of thousands of clones, 82% of them singletons, with approximately 6.7% in the top ten. The sample consisted of peripheral blood. The receptors shown here come from a man aged 45-65 years with active or convalescent COVID-19.

V usage is TRBV18 and J usage is TRBJ2-2; D is possibly TRBD1 (6 bases). Per the germline V gene, CDR1 is KGHSH and CDR2 is LQKENI. Trimming took off 3 bases at V and 0 bases at J, with 11 bases between the two ends. This CDR3 spans 16 amino acids. CDR3 DNA sequence: TGTGCCAGCTCACCTAGGACAGATACGAACACCGGGGAGCTGTTTTTT. Translation: CASSPRTDTNTGELFF. The entire variable domain, with the rest obtained from reference TRBV18 and TRBJ2-2, is as follows: NAGVMQNPRHLVRRRGQEARLRCSPMKGHSHVYWYRQLPEEGLKFMVYLQKENIIDESGMPKERFSAEFPKEGPSILRIQQVVRGDSAAYFCASSPRTDTNTGELFFGEGSRLTVL.

Notes on this clone: A read error may be the cause here, since a much bigger clone is one base away. The chain is built from TRBV9 and TRBJ2-7; 16 bases map to TRBD2. V dropped 4 bases and J dropped 2; count of bases not matched to a gene: 6. Per the germline V gene, CDR1 is SGDLS and CDR2 is YYNGEE. CDR3 length: 17 residues. The CDR3 DNA is TGTGCCAGCAGCAGATCGGGACTAGCGGGGGGGGCCTACGAGCAGTACTTC. This translates into CASSRSGLAGGAYEQYF.

V is TRBV5-1 and J is TRBJ1-3, with TRBD1 matching over 7 bases. The junction had 10 bases not matched to a gene; V was cut back by 4 bases and J by 0 bases. The germline V gene has CDR1 SGHRS and CDR2 YFSETQ. The CDR3 is 17 amino acids. The DNA for the CDR3 is TGCGCCAGCAGCCTTGGACAGGTTGGGAGCTCTGGAAACACCATATATTTT. It codes for CASSLGQVGSSGNTIYF.

This chain uses TRBV7-8 with TRBJ1-1; 8 bases align to TRBD1. V was clipped by 5 bases and J by 4 bases; unmatched bases: 6. This CDR3 contains 14 residues. Germline CDR1 and CDR2: SGHVS and FQNEAQ. CDR3: CASSTRTGSTEAFF. The CDR3 DNA reads TGTGCCAGCAGCACAAGGACAGGGAGCACTGAAGCTTTCTTT.

V usage is TRBV28 and J usage is TRBJ1-2; 7 positions match TRBD1. The germline CDR1 and CDR2 sequences are MDHEN and SYDVKM. There are 15 residues in the CDR3. With V trimmed by 2 bases and J by 2 bases, 5 bases remained unmatched. The CDR3 protein is CASSLPQGGNYGYTF. CDR3 bases: TGTGCCAGCAGTTTACCCCAAGGGGGCAACTATGGCTACACCTTC.

The chain couples TRBV10-3 to TRBJ1-1; D is unresolved. The CDR3 length is 14 residues. V lost 3 bases, J lost 3 bases, and 11 bases lay in between. Germline-derived CDR1 and CDR2 are ENHRY and SYGVKD. The CDR3 DNA reads TGTGCCATCAGTGATCAGGCGCCAGACACTGAAGCTTTCTTT. It codes for CAISDQAPDTEAFF.

This clone was counted once. The genes are TRBV5-4 and TRBJ2-5, with 10 bases fitting TRBD1. The CDR3 has 15 residues. Germline V CDR1 and CDR2: SGHNT, YYREEE (reference sequence). J gave up 2 bases and V 3 bases, and 4 bases lay outside the gene matches. The CDR3 loop reads CASSSWTGGQETQYF. The CDR3 DNA sequence: TGTGCCAGCAGCTCCTGGACAGGGGGGCAAGAGACCCAGTACTTC.

The rearrangement uses TRBV7-2 and TRBJ2-5, with a possible D match to TRBD2 (5 bases). The germline CDR1 and CDR2 sequences are SGHTA and FQGNSA. CDR3 length: 13 residues. The V and J ends lost 8 bases and 4 bases respectively, with 14 bases between them. The DNA for the CDR3 is TGTGCCAGCCGGGGAGTCCCTGTAGAGACCCAGTACTTC. Translating gives CASRGVPVETQYF.

This chain links TRBV5-4 with TRBJ2-3; 7 bases agree with TRBD2. The CDR3 runs 16 residues. J gave up 0 bases and V 4 bases, and 8 bases lay outside the gene matches. CDR1 and CDR2 (germline): SGHNT, YYREEE (reference sequence). The chain's CDR3 is CASSQGASGSTDTQYF. CDR3 DNA sequence: TGTGCCAGCAGCCAAGGGGCTAGCGGTAGCACAGATACGCAGTATTTT.

The V call is TRBV24-1, the J call TRBJ2-3, with D possibly being TRBD1 (6 bases). The V end was cut by 5 bases, the J end by 5 bases, with 10 bases between. This CDR3 has 13 residues. Germline CDR1 is KGHDR and CDR2 is SFDVKD. In nucleotides, the CDR3 is TGTGCCACCAGTGGGCAGGGGAGAGATACGCAGTATTTT. Amino acids: CATSGQGRDTQYF.

The rearrangement joins TRBV6-4 to TRBJ2-6; maybe TRBD1 (6 bases). Germline CDR1 MRHNA, CDR2 SNTAGT. This CDR3 is 13 amino acids long. V gave up 4 bases and J gave up 9 bases, with 10 bases separating them. The CDR3 DNA reads TGTGCCAGCAGTGTGACAGGAAACAACGTCCTGACTTTC. Amino acid sequence: CASSVTGNNVLTF.

The genes are TRBV21-1 and TRBJ2-2; TRBD1 was called by the table and not checked on the DNA. TRBV21-1 is recorded as a pseudogene. This CDR3 has 17 residues. The CDR3 here is CASSKPVAGGDTGELFF. CDR3 nucleotides: TGTGCCAGCAGCAAACCCGTGGCAGGGGGAGACACCGGGGAGCTGTTTTTT.

V is TRBV3-1 (or the pseudogene TRBV3-2) and J is TRBJ1-5; 10 positions match TRBD1. CDR3 length equals 17 residues. From germline, CDR1 is LGHDT and CDR2 YNNKEL (reference sequence). The ends lost 0 bases at V and 2 bases at J; junction bases unmatched: 4. CDR3 protein: CASSQDLGTGGNQPQHF. Written as DNA, the CDR3 is TGTGCCAGCAGCCAAGACTTAGGGACAGGGGGCAATCAGCCCCAGCATTTT.

The rearrangement joins TRBV6-2 or TRBV6-3 to TRBJ1-6, with 8 bases aligning to TRBD1. Looked up from germline, CDR1 is MNHEY and CDR2 is SVGEGT. There are 15 residues in the CDR3. The V gene end was trimmed by 6 bases and the J gene end by 6 bases; junction bases not matched to a gene: 7. The CDR3 sequence is CASSLYGQGNSPLHF. The CDR3 region has the DNA TGTGCCAGCAGCCTTTATGGACAGGGTAATTCACCCCTCCACTTT.

This clone has just a few counts. This chain connects TRBV6-1 to TRBJ1-5, with TRBD1 matching 8 bases. Trimming removed 2 bases from V and 6 bases from J; junction bases left unmatched: 15. Germline CDR1 MNHNS, CDR2 SASEGT. The CDR3 totals 18 residues. The CDR3 loop reads CASSERAGGFAEGQPQHF. The CDR3 coding sequence is TGTGCCAGCAGTGAACGGGCAGGGGGCTTTGCGGAGGGTCAGCCCCAGCATTTT.

In this sample, this clone turned up a few times. The J gene is TRBJ2-1, the V gene TRBV5-1, with D possibly being TRBD1 (5 bases). Germline V gene data show CDR1 as SGHRS and CDR2 as YFSETQ. The CDR3 length is 13 residues. V was shortened by 0 bases and J by 9 bases, with 10 bases between the two germline ends. The CDR3 coding sequence is TGCGCCAGCAGCTTGGGCCTCAGGGTTGAGCAGTTCTTC. This gives the protein CASSLGLRVEQFF.

V and J are TRBV7-8 and TRBJ2-5; D remains ambiguous. There are 16 residues in the CDR3. V lost 3 bases, J lost 0 bases, and 14 bases lay in between. CDR1 SGHVS and CDR2 FQNEAQ come from the germline V gene. CDR3 residues: CASSFLGGLDQETQYF. CDR3 DNA sequence: TGTGCCAGCAGCTTCCTCGGCGGATTGGACCAAGAGACCCAGTACTTC.

V usage is TRBV10-3 and J usage is TRBJ2-2; 11 nucleotides line up with TRBD1. CDR3 length: 15 residues. In germline, CDR1 is ENHRY, CDR2 SYGVKD. J lost 5 bases, V lost 6 bases, and 5 bases had no gene match. CDR3 bases: TGTGCCATCAGCCTGGGACAGGGGGGGACCGGGGAGCTGTTTTTT. Amino acid sequence: CAISLGQGGTGELFF.

This clone has more than one count but fewer than ten. The genes are TRBV6-5 and TRBJ1-2, with TRBD1 matching 9 bases. CDR1 MNHEY and CDR2 SVGAGI come from the germline V gene. The CDR3 contains 13 residues. V lost 6 bases to trimming and J lost 7 bases; unmatched junction nucleotides: 6. The CDR3 loop is CASRAGTGFGYTF. Written as DNA, the CDR3 is TGTGCCAGCAGGGCCGGGACAGGGTTTGGCTACACCTTC.

The chain recombines TRBV7-2 with TRBJ2-1, with D perhaps matching TRBD2 (7 bases). V was clipped by 1 base and J by 5 bases, with 15 bases between them. The CDR3 covers 16 residues. Germline V gives CDR1 SGHTA, CDR2 FQGNSA. CDR3 sequence reads: CASSLVGGGTNNEQFF. In DNA, the CDR3 is TGTGCCAGCAGCTTAGTGGGCGGGGGCACGAACAATGAGCAGTTCTTC. The full variable domain, rest sourced from reference TRBV7-2 and TRBJ2-1, is GAGVSQSPSNKVTEKGKDVELRCDPISGHTALYWYRQSLGQGLEFLIYFQGNSAPDKSGLPSDRFSAERTGGSVSTLTIQRTQQEDSAVYLCASSLVGGGTNNEQFFGPGTRLTVL.

V is TRBV18 and J is TRBJ2-5; 8 nucleotides align to TRBD2. The CDR3 sequence is 13 residues long. Germline values: CDR1 KGHSH, CDR2 LQKENI. Trimming cost V 5 bases and J 2 bases; bases outside gene matches: 1. In DNA, the CDR3 is TGTGCCAGCTCAAAGCGGGGGCAAGAGACCCAGTACTTC. This sequence encodes CASSKRGQETQYF. The variable domain in full, with the rest retrieved from reference TRBV18 and TRBJ2-5, is NAGVMQNPRHLVRRRGQEARLRCSPMKGHSHVYWYRQLPEEGLKFMVYLQKENIIDESGMPKERFSAEFPKEGPSILRIQQVVRGDSAAYFCASSKRGQETQYFGPGTRLLVL.